These 17 T cell receptor beta chains were all obtained from the same sample, sequenced in a study of T cell responses to AZD1222 COVID-19 vaccine. Repertoires were generated with immunoSEQ multiplex PCR, while TCRdb's copy carries only in-frame clones and drops some. Found here are roughly 160,000 clones, about nine tenths of them singletons; the top ten hold more than 5.5%. Sequencing was performed on peripheral blood, taken on day 0 of AZD1222 vaccination. Receptors originate from an adult in good health.

The V gene is TRBV3-1 (or the pseudogene TRBV3-2), the J gene TRBJ2-7, with D unclear. This CDR3 has 18 amino acids. Germline V gene sequence: CDR1 LGHDT, CDR2 YNNKEL (reference sequence). The V end was cut by 0 bases, the J end by 3 bases, with 21 bases between. CDR3 sequence (DNA): TGTGCCAGCAGCCAAGATGATAAATTGGGGTATCGCCGCTACGAGCAGTACTTC. This encodes CASSQDDKLGYRRYEQYF.

A note on this clone: This specimen includes other DNA sequences encoding the same CDR3. This rearrangement joins TRBV9 to TRBJ1-5; D gene ambiguous. CDR1 and CDR2 (germline): SGDLS, YYNGEE. The CDR3 loop spans 14 amino acids. V gave up 0 bases and J gave up 4 bases, with 8 bases separating them. The CDR3 is CASSVGGGNQPQHF. The DNA of the CDR3 is TGTGCCAGCAGCGTAGGAGGCGGGAATCAGCCCCAGCATTTT.

This chain joins TRBV10-3 and TRBJ1-1; D unclear. V gave up 10 bases and J gave up 0 bases, with 12 bases separating them. Germline values: CDR1 ENHRY, CDR2 SYGVKD. CDR3 length: 13 amino acids. The CDR3 nucleotides read TGTGCCACGTCGTGGACGTTGAACACTGAAGCTTTCTTT. The encoded protein is CATSWTLNTEAFF.

This clone came up once. The V gene is TRBV5-4, the J gene TRBJ2-3; TRBD2 might be the D (6 bases). Trimming shortened V by 4 bases and J by 1 base, and 10 bases separated the two germline ends. Per germline, CDR1 SGHNT and CDR2 YYREEE (reference sequence). The CDR3 runs to 14 residues. CDR3 in DNA: TGTGCCAGCAGCCGAACGGGGGGCACAGATACGCAGTATTTT. Residues: CASSRTGGTDTQYF.

The V call is TRBV11-1, the J call TRBJ1-1, with 7 bases fitting TRBD1. Germline V gene data show CDR1 as SGHAT and CDR2 as FQDESV (reference sequence). The CDR3 length is 15 residues. The trim removed 4 bases at V and 4 bases at J, leaving 9 bases unmatched. CDR3 DNA sequence: TGTGCCAGCAGCTCACCCGGACAGGCCTCCACTGAAGCTTTCTTT. Translating gives CASSSPGQASTEAFF.

This clone was picked up one time. The CDR3 spells CASSLYVTTPRAGNTIYF. CDR3 sequence (DNA): TGTGCCAGCAGCTTATACGTCACAACTCCAAGGGCTGGAAACACCATATATTTT. The genes are TRBV7-2 and TRBJ1-3; D not certain. Germline assignment: CDR1 SGHTA and CDR2 FQGNSA. Trimming shortened V by 2 bases and J by 2 bases, and 19 bases separated the two germline ends. The CDR3 is 18 residues long.

Here the CDR3 DNA reads TGTGCCAGCAGCCACCGCCAGGGGAATGAGCAGTTCTTC. Translating gives CASSHRQGNEQFF. The V and J genes are TRBV6-2 or TRBV6-3 and TRBJ2-1; TRBD1 might be the D (6 bases). Germline CDR1 and CDR2: MNHEY and SVGEGT. Trimming took off 6 bases at V and 7 bases at J, with 13 bases between the two ends. The CDR3 is made up of 13 amino acids.

V usage is TRBV6-5 and J usage is TRBJ2-1, with D perhaps matching TRBD1 (6 bases). The CDR3 loop spans 13 amino acids. V was trimmed by 2 bases and J by 7 bases, leaving 9 bases between them. From germline, CDR1 is MNHEY and CDR2 SVGAGI. CDR3 residues: CASSYAGENEQFF. The CDR3 DNA reads as TGTGCCAGCAGTTACGCAGGGGAGAATGAGCAGTTCTTC.

The chain couples TRBV6-6 to TRBJ2-5; D unclear. Germline CDR1 MNHNY, CDR2 SVGAGI (reference sequence). The CDR3 runs 15 residues. V lost 5 bases, J lost 3 bases, and 16 bases lay in between. In DNA, the CDR3 is TGTGCCAGCAGTCGGACCGGGCCTCCAGAAGAGACCCAGTACTTC. Translated: CASSRTGPPEETQYF.

This clone was picked up one time. V gene TRBV29-1 combines with J gene TRBJ1-6; 7 bases match TRBD1. The CDR3 is 13 amino acids. V shed 7 bases, J shed 7 bases, and the junction held 7 bases outside the gene matches. Germline V gene data show CDR1 as SQVTM and CDR2 as ANQGSEA. CDR3 nucleotides: TGCAGCGCCAGGGACAGCCGGAATTCACCCCTCCACTTT. Amino acid sequence: CSARDSRNSPLHF.

The chain employs TRBV6-5 and TRBJ2-7; perhaps TRBD1 as D (5 bases). In germline, CDR1 is MNHEY, CDR2 SVGAGI. V was trimmed by 6 bases and J by 6 bases, leaving 18 bases between them. The CDR3 covers 14 residues. The CDR3 DNA reads TGTGCCAGCAGACAGGACCCATCGAGAGGCGAGCAGTACTTC. It encodes CASRQDPSRGEQYF.

The chain couples TRBV15 to TRBJ1-2; 7 bases fit TRBD1. V gave up 3 bases and J gave up 7 bases; unmatched junction bases: 8. This CDR3 contains 14 residues. The germline V gene encodes CDR1 LNHNV and CDR2 YYDKDF (reference sequence). CDR3 sequence: CATSRGDSFGGYTF. DNA for the CDR3: TGTGCCACCAGCAGGGGGGACAGTTTTGGTGGCTACACCTTC.

The V gene is TRBV29-1, the J gene TRBJ1-1; D ambiguous. This CDR3 is 11 amino acids long. Trimming stripped 7 bases from V and 4 bases from J, with 10 bases between. Germline CDR1 reads SQVTM; CDR2 reads ANQGSEA. The CDR3: CSAGSGTEAFF. The CDR3 nucleotides are TGCAGCGCGGGCTCAGGCACTGAAGCTTTCTTT.

This clone was observed a handful of times. CDR3 sequence (DNA): TGTGCCAGCAGTTCGACAGGGAACTATGGCTACACCTTC. It is translated as CASSSTGNYGYTF. The J gene is TRBJ1-2, the V gene TRBV6-2 or TRBV6-3; 7 bases line up with TRBD1. The V segment lost 4 bases and the J segment 2 bases; nucleotides outside the gene matches: 1. Germline-derived CDR1 and CDR2 are MNHEY and SVGEGT. This CDR3 has 13 residues.

The chain carries TRBV7-9 and TRBJ2-1; 9 bases map to TRBD1. Germline-derived CDR1 and CDR2 are SEHNR and FQNEAQ (reference sequence). This CDR3 has 16 amino acids. Trimming cost V 5 bases and J 4 bases; bases outside gene matches: 9. The CDR3 reads CASSRPGTGTYNEQFF. In DNA, the CDR3 is TGTGCCAGCAGCCGGCCCGGGACAGGGACGTACAATGAGCAGTTCTTC. Together with reference TRBV7-9 and TRBJ2-1, the CDR3 gives the full variable domain: DTGVSQNPRHKITKRGQNVTFRCDPISEHNRLYWYRQTLGQGPEFLTYFQNEAQLEKSRLLSDRFSAERPKGSFSTLEIQRTEQGDSAMYLCASSRPGTGTYNEQFFGPGTRLTVL.

The rearrangement joins TRBV7-3 to TRBJ1-1; possible D gene TRBD1, 6 bases. The CDR3 sequence is 15 residues long. V was trimmed by 1 base and J by 4 bases, leaving 13 bases between them. The germline gives CDR1 SGHTA, CDR2 FQGTGA. In DNA form, the CDR3 reads TGTGCCAGCAGCTTAAGCGGGGGGCAAGGCACTGAAGCTTTCTTT. Amino acids: CASSLSGGQGTEAFF. The entire variable domain, with the rest obtained from reference TRBV7-3 and TRBJ1-1, is as follows: GAGVSQTPSNKVTEKGKYVELRCDPISGHTALYWYRQSLGQGPEFLIYFQGTGAADDSGLPNDRFFAVRPEGSVSTLKIQRTERGDSAVYLCASSLSGGQGTEAFFGQGTRLTVV.

The chain carries TRBV7-9 and TRBJ1-2; unclear D gene. V was cut by 1 base and J by 4 bases, with 13 bases left in between. Per germline, CDR1 SEHNR and CDR2 FQNEAQ (reference sequence). This CDR3 is 15 amino acids long. The CDR3 DNA sequence: TGTGCCAGCAGCTTAGGTCTCCCGAGCGGCTATGGCTACACCTTC. This sequence encodes CASSLGLPSGYGYTF.